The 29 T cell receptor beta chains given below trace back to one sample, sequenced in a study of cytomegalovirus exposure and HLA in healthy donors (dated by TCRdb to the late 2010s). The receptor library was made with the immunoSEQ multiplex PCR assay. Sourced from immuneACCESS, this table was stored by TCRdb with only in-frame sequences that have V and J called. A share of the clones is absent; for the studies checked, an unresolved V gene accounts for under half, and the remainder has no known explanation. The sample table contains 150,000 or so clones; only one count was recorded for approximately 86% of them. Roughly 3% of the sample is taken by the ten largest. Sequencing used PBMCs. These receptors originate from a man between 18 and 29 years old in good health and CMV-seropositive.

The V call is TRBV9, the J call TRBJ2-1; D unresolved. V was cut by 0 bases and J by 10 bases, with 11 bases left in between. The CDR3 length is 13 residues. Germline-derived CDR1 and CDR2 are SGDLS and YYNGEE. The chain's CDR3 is CASSVGLAVEQFF. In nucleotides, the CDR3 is TGTGCCAGCAGCGTAGGGTTAGCAGTAGAGCAGTTCTTC.

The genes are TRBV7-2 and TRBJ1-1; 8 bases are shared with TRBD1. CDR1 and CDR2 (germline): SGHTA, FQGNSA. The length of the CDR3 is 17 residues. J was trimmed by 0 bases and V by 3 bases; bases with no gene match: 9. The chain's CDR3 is CASSLGQGAGMNTEAFF. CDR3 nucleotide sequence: TGTGCCAGCAGCTTGGGGCAGGGGGCGGGTATGAACACTGAAGCTTTCTTT.

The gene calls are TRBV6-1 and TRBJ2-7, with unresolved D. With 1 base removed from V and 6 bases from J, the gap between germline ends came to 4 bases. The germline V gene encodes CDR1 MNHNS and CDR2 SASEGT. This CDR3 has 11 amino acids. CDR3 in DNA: TGTGCCAGCAGTGAAGGGCCCGAGCAGTACTTC. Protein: CASSEGPEQYF.

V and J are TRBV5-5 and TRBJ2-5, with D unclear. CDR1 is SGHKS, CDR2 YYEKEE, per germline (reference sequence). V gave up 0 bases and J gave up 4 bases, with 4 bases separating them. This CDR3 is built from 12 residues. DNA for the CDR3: TGTGCCAGCAGCTTGGTCCTAGAGACCCAGTACTTC. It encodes CASSLVLETQYF.

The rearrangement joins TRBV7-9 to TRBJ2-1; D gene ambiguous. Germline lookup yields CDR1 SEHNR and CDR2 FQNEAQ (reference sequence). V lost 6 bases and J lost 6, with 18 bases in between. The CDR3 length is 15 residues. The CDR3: CASSPSVALPNEQFF. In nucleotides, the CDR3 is TGTGCCAGCAGTCCCTCGGTCGCCCTCCCCAATGAGCAGTTCTTC.

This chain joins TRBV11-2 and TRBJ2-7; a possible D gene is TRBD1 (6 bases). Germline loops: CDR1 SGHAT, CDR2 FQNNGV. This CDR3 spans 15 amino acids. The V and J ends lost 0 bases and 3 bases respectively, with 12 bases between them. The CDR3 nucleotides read TGTGCCAGCAGCTTAGATCCAGGGGCTGGCTACGAGCAGTACTTC. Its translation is CASSLDPGAGYEQYF. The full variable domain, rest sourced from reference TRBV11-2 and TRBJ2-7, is EAGVAQSPRYKIIEKRQSVAFWCNPISGHATLYWYQQILGQGPKLLIQFQNNGVVDDSQLPKDRFSAERLKGVDSTLKIQPAKLEDSAVYLCASSLDPGAGYEQYFGPGTRLTVT.

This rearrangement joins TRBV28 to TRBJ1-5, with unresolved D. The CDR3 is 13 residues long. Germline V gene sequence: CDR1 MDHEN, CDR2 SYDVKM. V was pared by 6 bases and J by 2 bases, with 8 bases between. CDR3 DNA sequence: TGTGCCAGCAGACCTCTAGGCAATCAGCCCCAGCATTTT. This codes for CASRPLGNQPQHF.

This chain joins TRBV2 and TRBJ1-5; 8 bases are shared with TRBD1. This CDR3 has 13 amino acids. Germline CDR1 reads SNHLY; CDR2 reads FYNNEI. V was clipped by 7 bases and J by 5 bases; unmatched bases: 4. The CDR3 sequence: CASKPGQDQPQHF. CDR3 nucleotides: TGTGCCAGCAAGCCGGGACAGGATCAGCCCCAGCATTTT.

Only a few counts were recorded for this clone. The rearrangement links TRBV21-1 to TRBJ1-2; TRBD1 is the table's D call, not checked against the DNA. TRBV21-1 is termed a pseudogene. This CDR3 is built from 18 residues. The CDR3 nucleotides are TGTGCCAGCAGCAAACCAACAGACCGGACAGGCCTCGCGGATGGCTACACCTTC. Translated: CASSKPTDRTGLADGYTF.

The CDR3 region is CASSRAGANTGELFF. The CDR3 DNA is TGTGCCAGCAGCCGAGCGGGAGCGAACACCGGGGAGCTGTTTTTT. The V gene is TRBV5-4, the J gene TRBJ2-2; 8 bases are a match to TRBD2. Germline values: CDR1 SGHNT, CDR2 YYREEE (reference sequence). Trimming took 4 bases from V and 0 from J; bases not matched to a gene: 2. The CDR3 spans 15 residues.

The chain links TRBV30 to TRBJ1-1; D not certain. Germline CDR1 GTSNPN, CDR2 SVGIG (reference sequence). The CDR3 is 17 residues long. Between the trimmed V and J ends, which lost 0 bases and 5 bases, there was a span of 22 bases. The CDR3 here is CAWSVPISWTGGTEAFF. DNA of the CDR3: TGTGCCTGGAGTGTACCAATTTCTTGGACGGGAGGGACTGAAGCTTTCTTT.

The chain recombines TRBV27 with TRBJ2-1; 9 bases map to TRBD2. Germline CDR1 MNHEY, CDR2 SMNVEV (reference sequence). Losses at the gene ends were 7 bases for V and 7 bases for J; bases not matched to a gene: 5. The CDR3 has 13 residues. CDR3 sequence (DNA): TGTGCCAGCAATAGCGGGAGAAGGAATGAGCAGTTCTTC. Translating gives CASNSGRRNEQFF.

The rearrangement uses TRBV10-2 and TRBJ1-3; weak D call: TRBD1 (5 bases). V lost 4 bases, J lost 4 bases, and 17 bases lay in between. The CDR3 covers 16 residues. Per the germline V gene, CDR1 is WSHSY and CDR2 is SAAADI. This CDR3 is CASSGGGIASGNTIYF. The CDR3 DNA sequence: TGCGCCAGCAGTGGGGGCGGGATTGCGTCGGGAAACACCATATATTTT.

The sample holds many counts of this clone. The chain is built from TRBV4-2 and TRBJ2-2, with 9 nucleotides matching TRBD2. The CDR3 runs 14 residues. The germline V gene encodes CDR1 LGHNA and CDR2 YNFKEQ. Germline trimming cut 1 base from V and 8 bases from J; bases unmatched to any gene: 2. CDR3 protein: CASSQVAGVGELFF. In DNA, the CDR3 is TGTGCCAGCAGCCAAGTAGCGGGGGTAGGGGAGCTGTTTTTT.

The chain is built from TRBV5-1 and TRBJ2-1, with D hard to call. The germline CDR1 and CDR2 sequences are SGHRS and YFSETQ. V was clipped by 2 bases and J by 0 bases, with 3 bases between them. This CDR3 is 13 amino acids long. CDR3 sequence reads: CASSFNSYNEQFF. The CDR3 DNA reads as TGCGCCAGCAGCTTTAACTCCTACAATGAGCAGTTCTTC. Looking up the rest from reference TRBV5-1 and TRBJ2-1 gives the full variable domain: KAGVTQTPRYLIKTRGQQVTLSCSPISGHRSVSWYQQTPGQGLQFLFEYFSETQRNKGNFPGRFSGRQFSNSRSEMNVSTLELGDSALYLCASSFNSYNEQFFGPGTRLTVL.

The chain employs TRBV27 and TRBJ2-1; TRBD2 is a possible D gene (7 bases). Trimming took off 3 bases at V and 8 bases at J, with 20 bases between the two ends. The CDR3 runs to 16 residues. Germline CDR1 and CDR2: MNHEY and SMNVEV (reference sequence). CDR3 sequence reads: CASSFRPRRGLDEQFF. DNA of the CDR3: TGTGCCAGCAGTTTCCGCCCTAGGCGGGGGCTGGATGAGCAGTTCTTC.

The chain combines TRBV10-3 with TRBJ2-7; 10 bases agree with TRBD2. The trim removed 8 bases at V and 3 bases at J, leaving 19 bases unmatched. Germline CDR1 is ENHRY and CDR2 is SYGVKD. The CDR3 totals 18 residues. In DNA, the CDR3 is TGTGCCATCTCTGTAGGTAGCGGGAGGAGGCTGGGGAACTACGAGCAGTACTTC. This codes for CAISVGSGRRLGNYEQYF.

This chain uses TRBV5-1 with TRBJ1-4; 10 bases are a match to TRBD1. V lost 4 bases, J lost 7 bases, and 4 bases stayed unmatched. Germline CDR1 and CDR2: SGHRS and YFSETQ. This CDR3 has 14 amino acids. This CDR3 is CASSGGQGREKLFF. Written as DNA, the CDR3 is TGCGCCAGCAGCGGGGGACAGGGGCGTGAAAAACTGTTTTTT.

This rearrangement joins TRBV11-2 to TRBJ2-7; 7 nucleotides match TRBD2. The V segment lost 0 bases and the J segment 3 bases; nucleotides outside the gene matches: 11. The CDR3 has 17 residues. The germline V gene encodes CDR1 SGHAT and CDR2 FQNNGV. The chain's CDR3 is CASSLDLGSGRRYEQYF. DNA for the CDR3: TGTGCCAGCAGCTTAGATTTAGGTAGCGGGCGGCGCTACGAGCAGTACTTC.

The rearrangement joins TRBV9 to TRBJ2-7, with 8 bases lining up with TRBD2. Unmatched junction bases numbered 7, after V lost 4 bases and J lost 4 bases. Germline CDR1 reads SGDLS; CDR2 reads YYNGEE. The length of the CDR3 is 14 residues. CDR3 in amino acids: CASSSGLAEYEQYF. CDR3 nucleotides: TGTGCCAGCAGCTCCGGACTAGCCGAGTACGAGCAGTACTTC.

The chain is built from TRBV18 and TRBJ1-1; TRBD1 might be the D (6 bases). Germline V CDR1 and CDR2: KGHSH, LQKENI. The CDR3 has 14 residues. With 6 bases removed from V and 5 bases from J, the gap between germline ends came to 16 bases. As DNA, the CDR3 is TGTGCCAGCTCTCCTCTTTCAGGGGTGACTGAAGCTTTCTTT. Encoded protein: CASSPLSGVTEAFF.

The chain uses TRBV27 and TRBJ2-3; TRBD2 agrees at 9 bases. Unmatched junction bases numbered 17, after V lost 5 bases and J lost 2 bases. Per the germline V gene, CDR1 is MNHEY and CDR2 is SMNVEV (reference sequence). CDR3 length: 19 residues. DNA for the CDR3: TGTGCCAGCAGTCCATCCCCCTTGGCTAGCGGGATATACACAGATACGCAGTATTTT. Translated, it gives CASSPSPLASGIYTDTQYF.

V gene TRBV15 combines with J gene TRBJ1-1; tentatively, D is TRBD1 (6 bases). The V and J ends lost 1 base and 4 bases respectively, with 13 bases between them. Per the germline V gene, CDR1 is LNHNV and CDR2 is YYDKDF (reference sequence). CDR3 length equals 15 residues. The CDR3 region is CATSRGPGGGTEAFF. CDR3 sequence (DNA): TGTGCCACCAGCAGAGGACCGGGAGGGGGCACTGAAGCTTTCTTT.

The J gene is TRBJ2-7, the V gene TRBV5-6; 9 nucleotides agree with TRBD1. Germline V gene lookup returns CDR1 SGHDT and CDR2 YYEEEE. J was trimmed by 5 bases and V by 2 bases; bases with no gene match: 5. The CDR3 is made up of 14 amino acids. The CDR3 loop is CASSLGTGSDEQYF. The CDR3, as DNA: TGTGCCAGCAGCTTAGGGACAGGGAGCGACGAGCAGTACTTC.

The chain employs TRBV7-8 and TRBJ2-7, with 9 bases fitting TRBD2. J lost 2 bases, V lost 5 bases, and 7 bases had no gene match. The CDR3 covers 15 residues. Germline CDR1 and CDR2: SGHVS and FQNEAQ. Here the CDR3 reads CASSPGAGGPYEQYF. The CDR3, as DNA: TGTGCCAGCAGCCCAGGGGCGGGAGGGCCCTACGAGCAGTACTTC.

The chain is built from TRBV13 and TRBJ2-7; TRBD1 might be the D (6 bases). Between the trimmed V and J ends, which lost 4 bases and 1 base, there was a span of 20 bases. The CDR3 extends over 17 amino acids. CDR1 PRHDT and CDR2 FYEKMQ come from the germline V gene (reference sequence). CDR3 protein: CASSSHPTGPNSYEQYF. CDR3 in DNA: TGTGCCAGCAGCTCGCACCCGACAGGCCCGAATTCCTACGAGCAGTACTTC.

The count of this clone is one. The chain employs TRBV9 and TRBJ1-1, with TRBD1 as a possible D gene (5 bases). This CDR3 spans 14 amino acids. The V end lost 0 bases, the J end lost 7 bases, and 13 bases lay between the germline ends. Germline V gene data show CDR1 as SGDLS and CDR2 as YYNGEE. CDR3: CASSVAGQGFEAFF. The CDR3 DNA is TGTGCCAGCAGCGTAGCCGGCCAGGGTTTTGAAGCTTTCTTT.

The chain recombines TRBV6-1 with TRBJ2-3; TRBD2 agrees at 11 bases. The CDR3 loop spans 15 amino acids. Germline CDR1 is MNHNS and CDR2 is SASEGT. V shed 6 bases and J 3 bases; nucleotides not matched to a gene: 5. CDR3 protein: CASRDSGGETDTQYF. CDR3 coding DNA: TGTGCCAGCAGGGATAGCGGGGGGGAGACAGATACGCAGTATTTT.

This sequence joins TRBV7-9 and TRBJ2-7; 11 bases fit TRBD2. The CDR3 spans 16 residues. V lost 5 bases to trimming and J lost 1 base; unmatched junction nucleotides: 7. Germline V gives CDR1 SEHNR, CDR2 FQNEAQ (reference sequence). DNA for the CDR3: TGTGCCAGCAGCCGAGGAGGGACTAGCGGATCCTACGAGCAGTACTTC. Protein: CASSRGGTSGSYEQYF.